A single sample is the source of the 4 T cell receptor beta chains below, sequenced in a study of cytomegalovirus exposure and HLA in healthy donors (dated by TCRdb to the late 2010s). Libraries were made using the immunoSEQ multiplex PCR assay. A mixture of 60 forward primers for TCR Vbeta segments and 13 reverse primers for TCR Jbeta segments was used in the multiplex PCR. Entries here come from immuneACCESS through TCRdb and include only in-frame sequences with V and J called. Some clones fail to appear in such tables; in the studies checked, an unresolved V gene covers under half of the shortfall, and the cause of the remainder is unknown. This sample comprises approximately 120,000 clones, around 75% of them detected only once. Roughly 3.1% of the sample goes to the ten largest clones. Sequenced input: PBMCs. Receptors originate from a man aged 30 to 45 in good health and CMV-seronegative.

The rearrangement joins TRBV27 to TRBJ2-3; 8 nucleotides align to TRBD2. Germline assignment: CDR1 MNHEY and CDR2 SMNVEV (reference sequence). The CDR3 runs to 12 residues. V dropped 7 bases and J dropped 11; count of bases not matched to a gene: 8. The CDR3 bases are TGTGCCAGCACCACCGGGAGGGCAAAGCAGTATTTT. It translates to CASTTGRAKQYF.

V is TRBV4-1 and J is TRBJ1-1, with D tentatively TRBD1 (6 bases). Deletions cut 0 bases from V and 2 bases from J, with 19 bases between. In germline, CDR1 is MGHRA, CDR2 YSYEKL. The CDR3 totals 18 residues. This CDR3 reads CASSQDAGDGPLNTEAFF. The CDR3 DNA reads TGCGCCAGCAGCCAAGATGCAGGGGACGGACCCTTAAACACTGAAGCTTTCTTT.

The chain has TRBV5-5 and TRBJ2-7; unclear D gene. V was cut by 2 bases and J by 3 bases, with 6 bases left in between. The CDR3 length is 12 residues. Germline V CDR1 and CDR2: SGHKS, YYEKEE (reference sequence). CDR3 residues: CASSFSLYEQYF. The CDR3 DNA is TGTGCCAGCAGCTTTAGCCTCTACGAGCAGTACTTC.

The chain has TRBV19 and TRBJ2-7, with a tentative D call TRBD2 (6 bases). Between the trimmed V and J ends, which lost 5 bases and 3 bases, there was a span of 17 bases. The CDR3 consists of 15 residues. CDR1 and CDR2 (germline): LNHDA, SQIVND (reference sequence). CDR3 loop: CASSWSGVGIYEQYF. CDR3 DNA: TGTGCCAGTAGTTGGTCGGGGGTAGGGATCTACGAGCAGTACTTC. Looking up the rest from reference TRBV19 and TRBJ2-7 gives the full variable domain: DGGITQSPKYLFRKEGQNVTLSCEQNLNHDAMYWYRQDPGQGLRLIYYSQIVNDFQKGDIAEGYSVSREKKESFPLTVTSAQKNPTAFYLCASSWSGVGIYEQYFGPGTRLTVT.